These 28 T cell receptor beta chains were sequenced from one sample in a study of technical replicates of blood from a handful of donors. Clones were read by immunoSEQ multiplex PCR, and TCRdb kept only the in-frame ones, dropping some. The sample includes roughly 93,000 clones, roughly 95% seen only once; the top ten take approximately 0.21%. Sequenced sample: T cells isolated from PBMCs. All receptors derive from a human donor in good health.

J is TRBJ2-5 and V is TRBV13; TRBD2 agrees at 7 bases. Germline trimming cut 5 bases from V and 3 bases from J; bases unmatched to any gene: 6. This CDR3 region has 14 residues. Germline CDR1 is PRHDT and CDR2 is FYEKMQ (reference sequence). In DNA form, the CDR3 reads TGTGCCAGCAGCCAGGCGCTAGCGGAAGAGACCCAGTACTTC. Encoded protein: CASSQALAEETQYF.

The rearrangement links TRBV30 to TRBJ2-7, with 7 bases fitting TRBD1. CDR3 length equals 14 residues. CDR1 is GTSNPN, CDR2 SVGIG, per germline (reference sequence). The J segment lost 5 bases and the V segment lost 3 bases, leaving 10 bases of the junction unmatched. This CDR3 is CAWSRGQIGDEQYF. The CDR3 coding sequence is TGTGCCTGGAGCCGGGGACAGATCGGAGACGAGCAGTACTTC.

The V call is TRBV6-6, the J call TRBJ2-3; D is undetermined. Trimming removed 5 bases from V and 6 bases from J, with 12 bases in between. Looked up from germline, CDR1 is MNHNY and CDR2 is SVGAGI (reference sequence). The CDR3 contains 13 residues. The CDR3 region is CASSNPPQDTQYF. The CDR3 nucleotides are TGTGCCAGCAGTAACCCCCCCCAGGATACGCAGTATTTT.

This chain connects TRBV19 to TRBJ1-5; no reliable D call. Germline CDR1 and CDR2: LNHDA and SQIVND (reference sequence). CDR3 size: 13 residues. V lost 3 bases and J lost 2, with 5 bases in between. This chain's CDR3 is CASSIHGNQPQHF. Written as DNA, the CDR3 is TGTGCCAGTAGTATCCATGGCAATCAGCCCCAGCATTTT.

The V gene is TRBV30, the J gene TRBJ1-3; D is ambiguous. V shed 3 bases and J shed 4 bases, with 7 bases lying between them. This CDR3 has 12 residues. Germline CDR1 GTSNPN, CDR2 SVGIG (reference sequence). This CDR3 is CAWRSSGNTIYF. DNA of the CDR3: TGTGCCTGGAGGAGTTCCGGAAACACCATATATTTT.

V usage is TRBV2 and J usage is TRBJ1-1; D may be TRBD1 (6 bases). The CDR3 is 14 residues long. Germline loops: CDR1 SNHLY, CDR2 FYNNEI. V lost 7 bases to trimming and J lost 1 base, with 13 bases between them. CDR3 nucleotides: TGTGCCAGCAATTGGGACACCCAGAACACTGAAGCTTTCTTT. This encodes CASNWDTQNTEAFF.

The chain has TRBV29-1 and TRBJ2-7; D unclear. Per the germline V gene, CDR1 is SQVTM and CDR2 is ANQGSEA. The CDR3 is 13 residues long. Trimming took 4 bases from V and 3 from J, leaving 13 bases between them. CDR3: CSVGTASNYEQYF. The CDR3 nucleotides read TGCAGCGTTGGAACAGCTTCTAACTACGAGCAGTACTTC.

The chain employs TRBV5-1 and TRBJ2-3; perhaps TRBD2 as D (6 bases). Trimming shortened V by 4 bases and J by 0 bases, and 15 bases separated the two germline ends. This CDR3 is built from 16 residues. Germline CDR1 and CDR2: SGHRS and YFSETQ. CDR3 protein: CASSRLGGLSTDTQYF. The CDR3 region has the DNA TGCGCCAGCAGCCGACTTGGGGGGTTGAGCACAGATACGCAGTATTTT.

The gene calls are TRBV29-1 and TRBJ2-5; possibly TRBD1 for D (6 bases). The J call is uncertain, as TRBJ2-7 better fits the DNA end. CDR3 size: 11 residues. The germline V gene has CDR1 SQVTM and CDR2 ANQGSEA. The CDR3 nucleotides are TGCAGCGTCCTATGGGGGCACGAGCAGTACTTC. Its translation is CSVLWGHEQYF.

The gene calls are TRBV28 and TRBJ1-1; 9 nucleotides align to TRBD1. V shed 6 bases, J shed 5 bases, and the junction held 10 bases outside the gene matches. Germline lookup yields CDR1 MDHEN and CDR2 SYDVKM. This CDR3 region has 15 residues. CDR3: CASRVVQGAGTEAFF. The DNA for the CDR3 is TGTGCCAGCAGGGTAGTACAGGGGGCCGGGACTGAAGCTTTCTTT.

CDR3 in amino acids: CASSASGQGLAKNIQYF. The DNA of the CDR3 is TGTGCCAGCAGTGCGTCGGGACAGGGACTAGCCAAAAACATTCAGTACTTC. The V call is TRBV6-1, the J call TRBJ2-4; the match to TRBD1 covers 9 bases. This CDR3 contains 17 residues. The V gene end was trimmed by 4 bases and the J gene end by 0 bases; junction bases not matched to a gene: 7. Germline CDR1 is MNHNS and CDR2 is SASEGT.

This sequence joins TRBV10-2 and TRBJ1-6; possible D gene TRBD1, 5 bases. Trimming cost V 4 bases and J 9 bases, with 10 bases left between them. The germline V gene has CDR1 WSHSY and CDR2 SAAADI. This CDR3 is built from 13 residues. CDR3 in amino acids: CASSGPGGSPLHF. CDR3 DNA: TGCGCCAGCAGTGGGCCCGGGGGTTCACCCCTCCACTTT.

The J gene is TRBJ2-5, the V gene TRBV7-2, with a possible D match to TRBD2 (5 bases). From germline, CDR1 is SGHTA and CDR2 FQGNSA. V was cut by 4 bases and J by 4 bases, with 10 bases left in between. This CDR3 spans 13 amino acids. The CDR3 protein is CASSSTGLETQYF. DNA for the CDR3: TGTGCCAGCAGCTCGACCGGACTAGAGACCCAGTACTTC.

The chain links TRBV9 to TRBJ2-7; weak D call: TRBD1 (6 bases). With 0 bases removed from V and 3 bases from J, the gap between germline ends came to 10 bases. There are 14 residues in the CDR3. CDR1 and CDR2 (germline): SGDLS, YYNGEE. In DNA form, the CDR3 reads TGTGCCAGCAGCGTAGCGGGACACAGCTACGAGCAGTACTTC. It is translated as CASSVAGHSYEQYF. The whole variable domain, filled in from reference TRBV9 and TRBJ2-7, reads DSGVTQTPKHLITATGQRVTLRCSPRSGDLSVYWYQQSLDQGLQFLIQYYNGEERAKGNILERFSAQQFPDLHSELNLSSLELGDSALYFCASSVAGHSYEQYFGPGTRLTVT.

The gene calls are TRBV9 and TRBJ2-5, with a weak D call TRBD1 (6 bases). Germline V lookup: CDR1 SGDLS, CDR2 YYNGEE. Trimming stripped 3 bases from V and 5 bases from J, with 11 bases between. This CDR3 region has 13 residues. This chain's CDR3 is CASSANRAETQYF. For the CDR3, the DNA is TGTGCCAGCAGCGCAAACAGGGCTGAGACCCAGTACTTC.

V and J are TRBV6-4 and TRBJ1-1, with 9 bases matching TRBD1. Trimming removed 2 bases from V and 3 bases from J; junction bases left unmatched: 4. CDR1 MRHNA and CDR2 SNTAGT come from the germline V gene. The CDR3 has 15 residues. The CDR3 sequence: CASSDNRDRDTEAFF. Written as DNA, the CDR3 is TGTGCCAGCAGTGACAACCGGGACAGGGACACTGAAGCTTTCTTT.

The J gene is TRBJ2-5, the V gene TRBV7-8; unclear D gene. Between the trimmed V and J ends, which lost 5 bases and 1 base, there was a span of 11 bases. The V gene's germline CDR1 is SGHVS and CDR2 FQNEAQ. The CDR3 extends over 14 amino acids. CDR3 sequence: CASSPPDSQETQYF. CDR3 sequence (DNA): TGTGCCAGCAGCCCCCCAGATTCCCAAGAGACCCAGTACTTC.

The chain combines TRBV19 with TRBJ1-1, with TRBD1 matching over 8 bases. The V gene's germline CDR1 is LNHDA and CDR2 SQIVND (reference sequence). The CDR3 has 16 amino acids. The junction had 13 bases not matched to a gene; V was cut back by 6 bases and J by 4 bases. In DNA form, the CDR3 reads TGTGCCAGTAGACCGGGACAGGTTGTTGGGGGCACTGAAGCTTTCTTT. As protein: CASRPGQVVGGTEAFF.

In nucleotides, the CDR3 is TGCGCCAGCAGCCCTTACATGGTTTCGACTAGCGGGGGGGCCCAGTACTTC. Translation: CASSPYMVSTSGGAQYF. This chain uses TRBV5-1 with TRBJ2-5, with 14 bases lining up with TRBD2. Per the germline V gene, CDR1 is SGHRS and CDR2 is YFSETQ. CDR3 length: 17 amino acids. V dropped 4 bases and J dropped 9; count of bases not matched to a gene: 14.

This sequence joins TRBV5-1 and TRBJ2-7; perhaps TRBD1 as D (6 bases). Germline values: CDR1 SGHRS, CDR2 YFSETQ. This CDR3 has 16 residues. Trimming took 4 bases from V and 3 from J, leaving 20 bases between them. Here the CDR3 reads CASSSQGQVLGYEQYF. CDR3 in DNA: TGCGCCAGCAGCAGTCAGGGGCAGGTGTTGGGCTACGAGCAGTACTTC.

V is TRBV19 and J is TRBJ2-1; 15 nucleotides agree with TRBD2. The germline V gene has CDR1 LNHDA and CDR2 SQIVND (reference sequence). This CDR3 has 19 amino acids. V was clipped by 4 bases and J by 8 bases; unmatched bases: 15. Here the CDR3 DNA reads TGTGCCAGTAGTAGCCCCCCGGGACTAGCGGGAGGTCCGGGGGATGAGCAGTTCTTC. Its protein is CASSSPPGLAGGPGDEQFF.

In this sample, this clone turned up once. This chain connects TRBV18 to TRBJ2-7; D may be TRBD1 (6 bases). The ends were cut back, 0 bases at V and 1 base at J, with 16 bases in the middle. The CDR3 is made up of 17 amino acids. Per germline, CDR1 KGHSH and CDR2 LQKENI. The CDR3: CASSPPGFGQSSYEQYF. CDR3 nucleotide sequence: TGTGCCAGCTCACCACCGGGTTTTGGACAGAGTTCCTACGAGCAGTACTTC.

The genes are TRBV28 and TRBJ1-3; perhaps TRBD1 as D (5 bases). V was shortened by 8 bases and J by 7 bases, with 15 bases between the two germline ends. The length of the CDR3 is 13 residues. The germline CDR1 and CDR2 sequences are MDHEN and SYDVKM. The CDR3 reads CASWRAGLNTIYF. CDR3 DNA: TGTGCCAGCTGGCGGGCGGGACTCAACACCATATATTTT.

The V gene is TRBV7-9, the J gene TRBJ2-6; D is undetermined. CDR1 SEHNR and CDR2 FQNEAQ come from the germline V gene (reference sequence). V gave up 4 bases and J gave up 2 bases, with 9 bases separating them. The CDR3 extends over 15 amino acids. The CDR3 loop is CASSSSVAGANVLTF. The CDR3 DNA reads as TGTGCCAGCAGCTCCTCGGTGGCTGGGGCCAACGTCCTGACTTTC. Full variable domain (remainder filled in from reference TRBV7-9 and TRBJ2-6): DTGVSQNPRHKITKRGQNVTFRCDPISEHNRLYWYRQTLGQGPEFLTYFQNEAQLEKSRLLSDRFSAERPKGSFSTLEIQRTEQGDSAMYLCASSSSVAGANVLTFGAGSRLTVL.

The chain couples TRBV19 to TRBJ1-5, with a weak D call TRBD1 (5 bases). CDR3 length: 16 residues. CDR1 and CDR2 (germline): LNHDA, SQIVND (reference sequence). Trimming left V 8 bases short and J 5 bases short, with 22 bases between. This chain's CDR3 is CASHLRRGVLYQPQHF. The CDR3 region has the DNA TGTGCCAGTCACCTACGCCGGGGGGTTTTATATCAGCCCCAGCATTTT.

The V call is TRBV6-1, the J call TRBJ1-5; D gene ambiguous. The CDR3 covers 16 residues. V lost 2 bases and J lost 4, with 15 bases in between. Germline V gene sequence: CDR1 MNHNS, CDR2 SASEGT. CDR3 coding DNA: TGTGCCAGCAGTGAACTTCTCTCAGTTACGAATCAGCCCCAGCATTTT. Its protein product is CASSELLSVTNQPQHF.

This chain joins TRBV9 and TRBJ2-3; TRBD2 aligns across 14 bases. The CDR3 has 20 residues. J was trimmed by 0 bases and V by 0 bases; bases with no gene match: 9. Germline CDR1 SGDLS, CDR2 YYNGEE. CDR3 region: CASSVAPWTSGGTSTDTQYF. The CDR3 DNA follows: TGTGCCAGCAGCGTAGCCCCATGGACTAGCGGGGGGACTAGCACAGATACGCAGTATTTT. Combining the CDR3 with reference TRBV9 and TRBJ2-3 gives the whole variable domain DSGVTQTPKHLITATGQRVTLRCSPRSGDLSVYWYQQSLDQGLQFLIQYYNGEERAKGNILERFSAQQFPDLHSELNLSSLELGDSALYFCASSVAPWTSGGTSTDTQYFGPGTRLTVL.

This chain joins TRBV7-8 and TRBJ2-3; possible D gene TRBD1, 5 bases. This CDR3 has 15 amino acids. Germline CDR1 reads SGHVS; CDR2 reads FQNEAQ. V shed 6 bases and J shed 2 bases, with 15 bases lying between them. The CDR3 spells CASRPDSPPTDTQYF. The CDR3 DNA reads TGTGCCAGCAGACCCGACAGCCCCCCCACAGATACGCAGTATTTT.